This section outlines one T cell receptor beta chain sequence together with its context. This sample was taken from a study of blood T cell repertoires in COVID-19. The wider study: COVID-19 samples, acute and convalescent, were from the United States, Italy and Spain. In each case, the material was cDNA or gDNA derived from T cells, B-cell-depleted T cells, or PBMCs.

CDR1 and CDR2 from the germline V gene are KGHSH and LQKENI. The germline V and J ends were trimmed by 3 bases and 2 bases, with 16 bases remaining between them. CDR3 length: 16 amino acids. Original analysis: Cell counts per sample came from amplifying reference gene primers. TCRdb's table, derived via immunoSEQ multiplex PCR, lists solely in-frame clones and lacks some. V and J calls and clone size come straight from that table; D and trimming were deduced from the DNA. The data hold just over 300,000 clones, with 75% to 90% observed a single time. The receptor's source is a young man with active or convalescent COVID-19. Sequenced sample: peripheral blood. The chain employs TRBV18 and TRBJ1-1; the D gene is possibly TRBD1 (5 bases). Here the CDR3 DNA reads TGTGCCAGCTCACCTCAAGGTTCGGGACTTAACACTGAAGCTTTCTTT. Protein product: CASSPQGSGLNTEAFF.